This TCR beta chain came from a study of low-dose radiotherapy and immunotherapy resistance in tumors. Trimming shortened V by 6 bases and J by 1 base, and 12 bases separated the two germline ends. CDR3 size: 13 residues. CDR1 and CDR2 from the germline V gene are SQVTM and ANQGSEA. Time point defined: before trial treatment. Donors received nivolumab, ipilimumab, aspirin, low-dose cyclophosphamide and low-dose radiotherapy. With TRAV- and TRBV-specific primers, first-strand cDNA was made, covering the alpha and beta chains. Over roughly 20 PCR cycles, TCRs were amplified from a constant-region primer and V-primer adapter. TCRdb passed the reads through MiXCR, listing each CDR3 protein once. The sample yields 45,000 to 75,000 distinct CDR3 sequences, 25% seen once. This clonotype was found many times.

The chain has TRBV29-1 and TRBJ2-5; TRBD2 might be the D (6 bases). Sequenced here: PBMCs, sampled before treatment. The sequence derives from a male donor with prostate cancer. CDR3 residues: CSVERDFQETQYF. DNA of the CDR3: TGCAGCGTGGAAAGGGACTTCCAAGAGACCCAGTACTTC.